The present entry profiles one T cell receptor beta chain with its context. No antigen is known for it. The V gene lost 0 bases and the J gene lost 6 bases, with 18 bases spanning the gap. Germline CDR1 is SGHVS and CDR2 is FNYEAQ. This CDR3 spans 17 amino acids. These data originate in a study of T cells after yellow fever vaccination. Findings and limits, study-wide: Contamination of FACS-sorted repertoires by abundant clonotypes from the bulk population could occur.

TCRdb reprocessed the 5' RACE reads with MiXCR, giving one entry per CDR3 protein. The table records about 510,000 distinct CDR3 sequences, less than 25% of them present only once. The TCR originated in a man aged 18 to 30 who received the YFV17D yellow fever vaccine. J is TRBJ2-1 and V is TRBV7-6; possible D gene TRBD2, 7 bases. The specimen was PBMCs, collected approximately 22 days after the first yellow fever vaccination. In DNA, the CDR3 is TGTGCCAGCAGCTTAGCGATATATGCGGGGGCTCTCAATGAGCAGTTCTTC. It codes for CASSLAIYAGALNEQFF. The variable domain in full, with the rest retrieved from reference TRBV7-6 and TRBJ2-1, is GAGVSQSPRYKVTKRGQDVALRCDPISGHVSLYWYRQALGQGPEFLTYFNYEAQQDKSGLPNDRFSAERPEGSISTLTIQRTEQRDSAMYRCASSLAIYAGALNEQFFGPGTRLTVL.